This TCR beta chain was recovered during a study of blood T cell repertoires in COVID-19. In the study overall: Sites in the United States, Italy and Spain provided acute and convalescent COVID-19 samples. From T cells, B-cell-depleted T cells, or PBMCs came the material, which was cDNA or gDNA.

CDR1 KGHSH and CDR2 LQKENI come from the germline V gene. The CDR3 totals 16 residues. With 1 base clipped from V and 2 bases from J, the junction kept 3 bases outside the gene matches. Original handling: By means of reference gene primer amplification, nucleated cell counts were estimated. Sequenced by immunoSEQ multiplex PCR; TCRdb stores in-frame clones only, minus some. V, J and clone size were drawn from that table, and D and trimming were deduced from the DNA. The sample has 50,000 to 70,000 clones; 80% to 90% are singletons. The receptor was isolated from a man in his 60s with acute or convalescent COVID-19. The material sequenced was peripheral blood. The V gene is TRBV18, the J gene TRBJ2-2; the match to TRBD2 covers 8 bases. Here the CDR3 DNA reads TGTGCCAGCTCACCACAGGTAGCGGGAAACACCGGGGAGCTGTTTTTT. Translation: CASSPQVAGNTGELFF.